These T cell receptor beta chains were read from a single sample in a study of shared clonotypes between healthy human individuals. Produced via immunoSEQ multiplex PCR; TCRdb's table is partial and in-frame only. Of about 1,900,000 clones in the sample, about 95% are singletons; the top ten hold around 1.2%. What was sequenced was naive CD8+ T cells sorted from blood. The receptors were gathered from a man younger than 35 in good health. Both conserved end residues are part of each CDR3. D genes are given only for firm matches. Part of the rows lack a size; the others show once, few, many or a class for expanded clones.

V: TRBV6-6
D: TRBD1
J: TRBJ2-7
size: -
DNA: TGTGCCTCCGTGGACAGGGGCTACGAGCAGTACTTC
CDR3: CASVDRGYEQYF

V: TRBV9
D: -
J: TRBJ2-3
size: -
DNA: TGTGCCAGCAGCGTGGACGGCGGGATGGCAGATACGCAGTATTTT
CDR3: CASSVDGGMADTQYF

V: TRBV5-1
D: TRBD2
J: TRBJ2-7
size: -
DNA: TGCGCCAGCAGCTTAACCGCTAGCGGGAGATACGAGCAGTACTTC
CDR3: CASSLTASGRYEQYF

V: TRBV13
D: -
J: TRBJ2-7
size: -
DNA: TGTGCCAGCAGCTTAGGTTCCCTAGGCCTATACGAGCAGTACTTC
CDR3: CASSLGSLGLYEQYF

V: TRBV7-9
D: -
J: TRBJ2-7
size: once
DNA: TGTGCCAGCAGCACATGGACGGAACAAGGCGACGAGCAGTACTTC
CDR3: CASSTWTEQGDEQYF

V: TRBV5-1
D: -
J: TRBJ2-1
size: -
DNA: TGCGCCAGCAGCTTGGCCGCAGGAGCCTACAATGAGCAGTTCTTC
CDR3: CASSLAAGAYNEQFF

V: TRBV5-4
D: -
J: TRBJ1-1
size: -
DNA: TGTGCCAGCAGCTTGGCGACAGATGAAGCTTTCTTT
CDR3: CASSLATDEAFF

V: TRBV5-4
D: TRBD1
J: TRBJ1-2
size: -
DNA: TGTGCCAGCAGCCCAGACATTGGGACAGGGTCAACTGATGGCTACACCTTC
CDR3: CASSPDIGTGSTDGYTF

V: TRBV4-3
D: TRBD2
J: TRBJ2-1
size: -
DNA: TGCGCCAGCAGCCTGGGGACTAGCAACAATGAGCAGTTCTTC
CDR3: CASSLGTSNNEQFF

V: TRBV10-3
D: -
J: TRBJ2-7
size: -
DNA: TGTGCCATCAGTCCACGGGACTTTGCCTACGAGCAGTACTTC
CDR3: CAISPRDFAYEQYF